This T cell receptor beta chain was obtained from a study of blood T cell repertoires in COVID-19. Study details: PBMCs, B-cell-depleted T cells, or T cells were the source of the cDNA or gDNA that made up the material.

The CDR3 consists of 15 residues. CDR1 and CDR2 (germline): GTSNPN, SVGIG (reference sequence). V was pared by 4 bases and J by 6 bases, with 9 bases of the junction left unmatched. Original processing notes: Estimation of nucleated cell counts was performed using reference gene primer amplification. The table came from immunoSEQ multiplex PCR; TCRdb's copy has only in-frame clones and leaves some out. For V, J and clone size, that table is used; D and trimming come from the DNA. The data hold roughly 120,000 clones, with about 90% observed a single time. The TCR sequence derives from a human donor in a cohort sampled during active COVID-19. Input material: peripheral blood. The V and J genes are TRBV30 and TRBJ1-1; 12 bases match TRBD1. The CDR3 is CAWTRPGQGASEAFF. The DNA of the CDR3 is TGTGCCTGGACGCGGCCGGGACAGGGGGCATCTGAAGCTTTCTTT.